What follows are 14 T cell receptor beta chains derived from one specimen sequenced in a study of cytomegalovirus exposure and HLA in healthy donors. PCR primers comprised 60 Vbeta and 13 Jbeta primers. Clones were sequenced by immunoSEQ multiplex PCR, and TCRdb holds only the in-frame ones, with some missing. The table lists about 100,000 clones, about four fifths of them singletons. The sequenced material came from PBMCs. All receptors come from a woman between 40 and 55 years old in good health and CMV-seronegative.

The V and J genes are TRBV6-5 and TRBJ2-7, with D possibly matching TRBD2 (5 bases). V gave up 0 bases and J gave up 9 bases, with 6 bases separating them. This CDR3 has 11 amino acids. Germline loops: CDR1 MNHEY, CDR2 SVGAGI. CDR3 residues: CASSYSGVQYF. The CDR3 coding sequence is TGTGCCAGCAGTTACTCCGGGGTGCAGTACTTC.

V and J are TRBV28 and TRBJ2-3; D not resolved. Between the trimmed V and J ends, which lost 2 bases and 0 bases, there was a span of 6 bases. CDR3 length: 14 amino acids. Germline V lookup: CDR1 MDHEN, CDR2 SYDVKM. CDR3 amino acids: CASSLPGSTDTQYF. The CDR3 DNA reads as TGTGCCAGCAGTTTACCCGGGAGCACAGATACGCAGTATTTT.

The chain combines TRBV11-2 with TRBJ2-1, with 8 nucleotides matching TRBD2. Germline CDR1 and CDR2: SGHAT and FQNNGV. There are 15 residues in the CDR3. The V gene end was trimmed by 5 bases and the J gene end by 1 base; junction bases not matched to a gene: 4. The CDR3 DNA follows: TGTGCCAGCAGCACCCGGGAGGGATCCTACAATGAGCAGTTCTTC. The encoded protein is CASSTREGSYNEQFF.

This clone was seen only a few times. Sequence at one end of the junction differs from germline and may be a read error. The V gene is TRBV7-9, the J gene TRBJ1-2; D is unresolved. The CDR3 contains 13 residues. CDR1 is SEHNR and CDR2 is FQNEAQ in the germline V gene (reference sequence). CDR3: CSSSLKGGYGYTF. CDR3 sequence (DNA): TGTTCCAGCAGCTTAAAAGGAGGGTATGGCTACACCTTC.

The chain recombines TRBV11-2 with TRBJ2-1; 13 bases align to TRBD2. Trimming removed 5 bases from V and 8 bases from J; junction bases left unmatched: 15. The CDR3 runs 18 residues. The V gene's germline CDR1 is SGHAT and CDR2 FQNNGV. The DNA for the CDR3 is TGTGCCAGCAGCCCCGGACTAGCGGGAGTCGTGTTGGGGGATGAGCAGTTCTTC. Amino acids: CASSPGLAGVVLGDEQFF.

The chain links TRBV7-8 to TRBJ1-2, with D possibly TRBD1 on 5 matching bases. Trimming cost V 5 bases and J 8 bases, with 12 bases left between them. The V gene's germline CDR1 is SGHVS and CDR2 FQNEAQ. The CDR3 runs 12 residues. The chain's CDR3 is CASSPYDRGYTF. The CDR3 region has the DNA TGTGCCAGCAGCCCATACGACAGAGGCTACACCTTC.

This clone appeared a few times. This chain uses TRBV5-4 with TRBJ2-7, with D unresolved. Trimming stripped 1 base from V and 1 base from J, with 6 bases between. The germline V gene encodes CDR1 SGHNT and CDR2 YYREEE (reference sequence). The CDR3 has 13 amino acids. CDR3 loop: CASSLFESYEQYF. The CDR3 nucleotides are TGTGCCAGCAGCTTGTTTGAGTCCTACGAGCAGTACTTC.

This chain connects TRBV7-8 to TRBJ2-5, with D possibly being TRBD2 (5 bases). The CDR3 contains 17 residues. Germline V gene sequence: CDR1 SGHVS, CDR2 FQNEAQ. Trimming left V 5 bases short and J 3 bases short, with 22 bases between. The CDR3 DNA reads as TGTGCCAGCAGCCGCCCCCGGGCCAAACTGGAGGAAGAGACCCAGTACTTC. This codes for CASSRPRAKLEEETQYF.

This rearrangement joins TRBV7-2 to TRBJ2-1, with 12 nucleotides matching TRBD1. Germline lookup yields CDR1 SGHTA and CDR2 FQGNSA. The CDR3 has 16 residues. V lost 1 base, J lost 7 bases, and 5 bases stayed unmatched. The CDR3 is CASSLGGQGAANEQFF. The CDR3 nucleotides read TGTGCCAGCAGCTTAGGGGGACAGGGGGCGGCGAATGAGCAGTTCTTC.

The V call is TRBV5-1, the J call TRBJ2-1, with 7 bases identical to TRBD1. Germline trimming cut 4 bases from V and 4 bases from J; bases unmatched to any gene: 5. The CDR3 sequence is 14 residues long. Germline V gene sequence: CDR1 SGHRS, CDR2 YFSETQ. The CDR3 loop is CASSLGQPYNEQFF. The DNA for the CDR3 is TGCGCCAGCAGCCTGGGACAGCCTTACAATGAGCAGTTCTTC.

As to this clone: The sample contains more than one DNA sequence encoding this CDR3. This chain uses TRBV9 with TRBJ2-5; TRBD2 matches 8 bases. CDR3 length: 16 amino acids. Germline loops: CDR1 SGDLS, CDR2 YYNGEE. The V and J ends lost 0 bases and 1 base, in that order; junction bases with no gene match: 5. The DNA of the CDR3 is TGTGCCAGCAGCGTAGATGGCGGGGGGCCCCAAGAGACCCAGTACTTC. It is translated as CASSVDGGGPQETQYF.

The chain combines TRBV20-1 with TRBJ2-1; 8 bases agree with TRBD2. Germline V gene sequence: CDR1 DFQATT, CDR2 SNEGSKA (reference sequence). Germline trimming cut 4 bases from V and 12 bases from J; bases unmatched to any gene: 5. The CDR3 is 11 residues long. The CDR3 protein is CSAKSGTRQFF. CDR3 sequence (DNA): TGCAGTGCTAAGTCCGGGACTAGGCAGTTCTTC.

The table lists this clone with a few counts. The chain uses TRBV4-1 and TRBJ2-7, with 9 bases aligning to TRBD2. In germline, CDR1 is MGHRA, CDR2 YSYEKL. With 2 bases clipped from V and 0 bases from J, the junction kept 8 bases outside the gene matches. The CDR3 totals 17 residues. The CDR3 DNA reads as TGCGCCAGCAGCCAACAGATAGCGGGAGTCAGCTCCTACGAGCAGTACTTC. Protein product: CASSQQIAGVSSYEQYF.

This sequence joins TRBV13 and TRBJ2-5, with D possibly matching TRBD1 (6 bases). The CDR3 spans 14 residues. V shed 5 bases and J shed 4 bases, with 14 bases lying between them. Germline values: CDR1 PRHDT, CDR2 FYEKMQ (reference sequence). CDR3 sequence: CASSPMTGGETQYF. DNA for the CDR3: TGTGCCAGCAGCCCCATGACAGGAGGAGAGACCCAGTACTTC.